A selection of T cell receptor beta chains follows, all from one sample in a study of cytomegalovirus exposure and HLA in healthy donors. TCRdb's copy holds only in-frame clones and misses some; the assay was immunoSEQ multiplex PCR. The data hold fewer than 200,000 clones, with approximately 87% observed a single time. Input material: PBMCs. All receptors come from a woman under 40 in good health and CMV-seronegative. The CDR3 runs from the conserved cysteine through the conserved F or W.

V gene	J gene	CDR3 protein
TRBV9	TRBJ1-1	CASSVDSLNTEAFF
TRBV27	TRBJ2-7	CASSNLGLAGEDGPYEQYF
TRBV5-1	TRBJ2-7	CASSLQGGYEQYF
TRBV21-1	TRBJ2-2	CASSKARTGRHDTGELFF
TRBV19	TRBJ2-3	CASSGTRDADTQYF
TRBV9	TRBJ1-1	CASSYRTGSTEAFF
TRBV19	TRBJ2-7	CASSRGVSYEQYF
TRBV4-2	TRBJ2-2	CASSQDSKWTNTGELFF
TRBV4-3	TRBJ2-1	CASSQDLGREQFF
TRBV9	TRBJ1-1	CASSVQTNTEAFF
TRBV10-3	TRBJ2-7	CAISGLQVGEQYF
TRBV2	TRBJ2-3	CALQGGLTDTQYF
TRBV7-9	TRBJ1-2	CASSLDLVEGGYTF
TRBV27	TRBJ1-2	CASSEQGAHGYTF
TRBV6-5	TRBJ1-1	CASSYPGSTEAFF
TRBV7-9	TRBJ1-2	CASSPGTGLYGYTF
TRBV6-5	TRBJ2-1	CASKIGLAGSVEQFF
TRBV23-1	TRBJ1-6	CASSQLRTINSPLHF
TRBV28	TRBJ2-7	CASSFSQDRGYYEQYF
TRBV6-1	TRBJ1-5	CASNPGQLVRPQHF
TRBV28	TRBJ2-7	CASSFPSGLAGGEQYF
TRBV27	TRBJ1-1	CASSQQGRTEAFF
TRBV7-6	TRBJ2-5	CASSLVVESQETQYF
TRBV10-1	TRBJ2-3	CASSDRGPPDTQYF
TRBV19	TRBJ1-3	CASTPPPGRKSGNTIYF
TRBV30	TRBJ1-5	CAWSLGTPTSNQPQHF
TRBV7-2	TRBJ1-2	CASSLRAYGYTF
TRBV9	TRBJ1-4	CASSAQRQNEKLFF
TRBV5-1	TRBJ2-1	CASSSQSSSYNEQFF
TRBV2	TRBJ1-2	CATSTGNYGYTF